The 31 T cell receptor beta chains listed next were all sequenced from one sample in a study of T cells in localized non-small cell lung cancer. Generated by immunoSEQ multiplex PCR, the TCRdb table keeps only in-frame clones and is missing some. The sample contains 70,000 to 80,000 clones, approximately 90% of which appear only once. Sequences were derived from peripheral blood, sampled before any cancer treatment. The receptors were gathered from a woman aged 35 to 75 with stage I squamous cell lung carcinoma.

The V call is TRBV6-1, the J call TRBJ1-1, with D possibly matching TRBD1 (5 bases). This CDR3 spans 14 amino acids. Germline V gives CDR1 MNHNS, CDR2 SASEGT. V was cut by 3 bases and J by 0 bases, with 8 bases left in between. The CDR3 DNA reads TGTGCCAGCAGTGAGCCGACAGTGAACACTGAAGCTTTCTTT. Protein: CASSEPTVNTEAFF.

The rearrangement links TRBV5-8 to TRBJ2-2, with 10 positions matching TRBD2. The CDR3 is 17 amino acids. In germline, CDR1 is SGHTS, CDR2 YDEGEE. V was clipped by 0 bases and J by 5 bases; unmatched bases: 7. CDR3 DNA sequence: TGTGCCAGCAGCTTGGCCCTAGCGGGGGCCCAAACCGGGGAGCTGTTTTTT. This translates into CASSLALAGAQTGELFF.

The chain has TRBV6-5 and TRBJ2-1, with 8 nucleotides matching TRBD1. This CDR3 contains 15 residues. In germline, CDR1 is MNHEY, CDR2 SVGAGI. V lost 8 bases and J lost 5; bases outside the gene matches: 11. The DNA of the CDR3 is TGTGCCAGCGGAGGTCGAGGGACAGGAGACAATGAGCAGTTCTTC. Its translation: CASGGRGTGDNEQFF.

The chain couples TRBV6-9 to TRBJ2-6, with D uncertain. Germline CDR1 reads MNHGY; CDR2 reads SVAAGI. Trimming pared 5 bases from V and 5 bases from J, leaving 22 bases between. The CDR3 contains 18 residues. CDR3 residues: CASSRHLLRQSRANVLTF. The CDR3 nucleotides read TGTGCCAGCAGTCGTCATCTGTTACGACAAAGTCGGGCCAACGTCCTGACTTTC.

CDR3 in amino acids: CASSLVASGQETQYF. In nucleotides, the CDR3 is TGTGCCAGCAGCTTGGTGGCTAGCGGGCAAGAGACCCAGTACTTC. The chain links TRBV5-4 to TRBJ2-5; 8 bases are shared with TRBD2. With V trimmed by 0 bases and J by 2 bases, 3 bases remained unmatched. Germline lookup yields CDR1 SGHNT and CDR2 YYREEE (reference sequence). The CDR3 runs 15 residues.

V gene TRBV19 combines with J gene TRBJ1-2, with TRBD1 identical over 7 bases. From germline, CDR1 is LNHDA and CDR2 SQIVND (reference sequence). Trimming took 3 bases from V and 4 from J; bases not matched to a gene: 2. This CDR3 spans 13 amino acids. CDR3 protein: CASSMGTAYGYTF. CDR3 coding DNA: TGTGCCAGTAGTATGGGGACAGCCTATGGCTACACCTTC. Looking up the rest from reference TRBV19 and TRBJ1-2 gives the full variable domain: DGGITQSPKYLFRKEGQNVTLSCEQNLNHDAMYWYRQDPGQGLRLIYYSQIVNDFQKGDIAEGYSVSREKKESFPLTVTSAQKNPTAFYLCASSMGTAYGYTFGSGTRLTVV.

V gene TRBV13 combines with J gene TRBJ1-6, with D maybe TRBD1 (5 bases). Looked up from germline, CDR1 is PRHDT and CDR2 is FYEKMQ (reference sequence). The V and J ends lost 0 bases and 9 bases respectively, with 15 bases between them. CDR3 size: 16 residues. The CDR3 sequence: CASSLGTAEWGSPLHF. CDR3 in DNA: TGTGCCAGCAGCTTAGGGACAGCGGAATGGGGTTCACCCCTCCACTTT.

This clone appeared a single time. The chain joins TRBV15 to TRBJ1-1; D call uncertain. This CDR3 spans 12 amino acids. Between the trimmed V and J ends, which lost 6 bases and 2 bases, there was a span of 7 bases. Germline CDR1 LNHNV, CDR2 YYDKDF (reference sequence). DNA for the CDR3: TGTGCCACCAGGACACTTAACACTGAAGCTTTCTTT. Translation: CATRTLNTEAFF.

The rearrangement joins TRBV2 to TRBJ2-2; the match to TRBD2 covers 7 bases. This CDR3 contains 15 residues. CDR1 is SNHLY, CDR2 FYNNEI, per germline. The J segment lost 1 base and the V segment lost 4 bases, leaving 3 bases of the junction unmatched. Written as DNA, the CDR3 is TGTGCCAGCAGTGCTAGCGGCTTGAACACCGGGGAGCTGTTTTTT. It encodes CASSASGLNTGELFF.

This clone was observed once. The rearrangement links TRBV6-1 to TRBJ1-5; D unclear. CDR3 length equals 14 residues. The V end lost 4 bases, the J end lost 2 bases, and 9 bases lay between the germline ends. Germline loops: CDR1 MNHNS, CDR2 SASEGT. CDR3 in DNA: TGTGCCAGCAGTGGACCTGGGGGCAATCAGCCCCAGCATTTT. Protein product: CASSGPGGNQPQHF.

The CDR3 DNA reads TGTGCCAGTGCCGTGATGCACGGAAACACCATATATTTT. Amino acids: CASAVMHGNTIYF. The chain has TRBV19 and TRBJ1-3; no definite D call. The germline V gene has CDR1 LNHDA and CDR2 SQIVND (reference sequence). The CDR3 runs to 13 residues. The V end lost 8 bases, the J end lost 4 bases, and 12 bases lay between the germline ends.

V is TRBV2 and J is TRBJ1-1; possibly TRBD1 for D (5 bases). V shed 2 bases and J shed 7 bases, with 8 bases lying between them. This CDR3 is 12 amino acids long. Germline V lookup: CDR1 SNHLY, CDR2 FYNNEI. The chain's CDR3 is CASSEWTHEAFF. The DNA for the CDR3 is TGTGCCAGCAGTGAATGGACACATGAAGCTTTCTTT.

This CDR3 is CASSQDQTSVGYTF. Written as DNA, the CDR3 is TGTGCCAGCAGCCAAGATCAGACGTCCGTGGGCTACACCTTC. This chain uses TRBV6-5 with TRBJ1-2; D ambiguous. V lost 6 bases, J lost 8 bases, and 19 bases lay in between. Germline-derived CDR1 and CDR2 are MNHEY and SVGAGI. The CDR3 has 14 amino acids.

J is TRBJ1-2 and V is TRBV2; TRBD1 might be the D (6 bases). The CDR3 is made up of 14 amino acids. The V end lost 3 bases, the J end lost 7 bases, and 15 bases lay between the germline ends. Germline CDR1 reads SNHLY; CDR2 reads FYNNEI. The CDR3 spells CASSEMEQGTGYTF. As DNA, the CDR3 is TGTGCCAGCAGTGAGATGGAGCAGGGGACTGGCTACACCTTC.

The chain is built from TRBV7-8 and TRBJ1-1; weak D call: TRBD1 (5 bases). The CDR3 length is 15 residues. Germline CDR1 reads SGHVS; CDR2 reads FQNEAQ. Trimming removed 2 bases from V and 0 bases from J, with 10 bases in between. CDR3 region: CASSLSSQVNTEAFF. In nucleotides, the CDR3 is TGTGCCAGCAGCTTAAGTTCACAGGTGAACACTGAAGCTTTCTTT.

This chain uses TRBV10-3 with TRBJ2-5, with D possibly being TRBD1 (5 bases). V gave up 3 bases and J gave up 5 bases, with 7 bases separating them. Germline CDR1 ENHRY, CDR2 SYGVKD. This CDR3 contains 12 residues. The CDR3 region is CAISDRDETQYF. The DNA of the CDR3 is TGTGCCATCAGTGACAGGGATGAGACCCAGTACTTC.

The rearrangement uses TRBV7-9 and TRBJ2-7, with 7 bases that match TRBD2. V was clipped by 6 bases and J by 3 bases; unmatched bases: 5. Looked up from germline, CDR1 is SEHNR and CDR2 is FQNEAQ (reference sequence). The CDR3 spans 13 residues. Here the CDR3 reads CASSRTSYYEQYF. Here the CDR3 DNA reads TGTGCCAGCAGTCGGACTAGTTACTACGAGCAGTACTTC. The whole variable domain, filled in from reference TRBV7-9 and TRBJ2-7, reads DTGVSQNPRHKITKRGQNVTFRCDPISEHNRLYWYRQTLGQGPEFLTYFQNEAQLEKSRLLSDRFSAERPKGSFSTLEIQRTEQGDSAMYLCASSRTSYYEQYFGPGTRLTVT.

This CDR3 reads CASRTGQGAQPQHF. In nucleotides, the CDR3 is TGTGCCAGCAGAACCGGACAGGGGGCTCAGCCCCAGCATTTT. The chain employs TRBV2 and TRBJ1-5, with 11 bases that match TRBD1. The V and J ends lost 6 bases and 6 bases, in that order; junction bases with no gene match: 4. Germline-derived CDR1 and CDR2 are SNHLY and FYNNEI. CDR3 size: 14 residues.

V is TRBV6-6 and J is TRBJ1-5, with 8 bases identical to TRBD1. Losses at the gene ends were 2 bases for V and 2 bases for J; bases not matched to a gene: 2. The CDR3 is made up of 15 amino acids. CDR1 and CDR2 from the germline V gene are MNHNY and SVGAGI (reference sequence). As DNA, the CDR3 is TGTGCCAGCAGTTACCAGGGACAGGGCAATCAGCCCCAGCATTTT. It yields the protein CASSYQGQGNQPQHF.

The chain links TRBV6-5 to TRBJ2-3; 12 bases map to TRBD2. This CDR3 is built from 14 residues. V lost 9 bases, J lost 1 base, and 2 bases stayed unmatched. The germline V gene encodes CDR1 MNHEY and CDR2 SVGAGI. Here the CDR3 DNA reads TGTGCCAGTGGACTAGCGGGACGCACAGATACGCAGTATTTT. Translating gives CASGLAGRTDTQYF.

This clone has a single count. The chain employs TRBV5-1 and TRBJ1-3, with TRBD1 identical over 7 bases. CDR1 and CDR2 (germline): SGHRS, YFSETQ. Trimming at V came to 4 bases and at J to 2 bases, leaving 9 bases not matched to a gene. CDR3 length equals 16 residues. The CDR3 DNA sequence: TGCGCCAGCAGCCCGAGTGGGGACAGCGCTGGAAACACCATATATTTT. This translates into CASSPSGDSAGNTIYF.

The V and J genes are TRBV4-2 and TRBJ1-3; no definite D call. The CDR3 is 15 amino acids. In germline, CDR1 is LGHNA, CDR2 YNFKEQ. V was cut by 2 bases and J by 0 bases, with 8 bases left in between. DNA for the CDR3: TGTGCCAGCAGCCAAAGGGTGTCCTCTGGAAACACCATATATTTT. It encodes CASSQRVSSGNTIYF.

CDR3 coding DNA: TGTGCCAGCACTCCAACAGGGGTTGGAAACACCATATATTTT. This encodes CASTPTGVGNTIYF. J is TRBJ1-3 and V is TRBV25-1, with TRBD1 matching over 7 bases. This CDR3 contains 14 residues. Trimming at V came to 7 bases and at J to 3 bases, leaving 6 bases not matched to a gene. The germline V gene has CDR1 MGHDK and CDR2 SYGVNS.

The rearrangement uses TRBV19 and TRBJ1-6; possible D gene TRBD1, 6 bases. Germline loops: CDR1 LNHDA, CDR2 SQIVND (reference sequence). CDR3 length equals 13 residues. The V gene lost 7 bases and the J gene lost 7 bases, with 11 bases spanning the gap. Written as DNA, the CDR3 is TGTGCCAGTAAGCGACAGGCGAATTCACCCCTCCACTTT. Residues: CASKRQANSPLHF.

The V gene is TRBV30, the J gene TRBJ1-1, with 8 bases lining up with TRBD1. V shed 8 bases, J shed 3 bases, and the junction held 8 bases outside the gene matches. The germline V gene has CDR1 GTSNPN and CDR2 SVGIG (reference sequence). This CDR3 has 13 residues. CDR3 nucleotide sequence: TGTGCCATGGACAGGGCGGCTCACACTGAAGCTTTCTTT. Residues: CAMDRAAHTEAFF. The variable domain in full, completed from reference TRBV30 and TRBJ1-1, reads SQTIHQWPATLVQPVGSPLSLECTVEGTSNPNLYWYRQAAGRGLQLLFYSVGIGQISSEVPQNLSASRPQDRQFILSSKKLLLSDSGFYLCAMDRAAHTEAFFGQGTRLTVV.

V gene TRBV4-2 combines with J gene TRBJ2-2; D is ambiguous. V was clipped by 3 bases and J by 13 bases, with 12 bases between them. Germline CDR1 is LGHNA and CDR2 is YNFKEQ. The CDR3 runs 12 residues. The CDR3 DNA follows: TGTGCCAGCAGCCAGCCGGGCACTGCGCTGTTTTTT. Translation gives CASSQPGTALFF.

The chain combines TRBV12-5 with TRBJ2-1; D is undetermined. The CDR3 loop spans 12 amino acids. Trimming took 5 bases from V and 8 from J, leaving 10 bases between them. CDR1 is LGHNT and CDR2 is FRNRAP in the germline V gene. The CDR3 loop reads CASGKTRDEQFF. The CDR3 DNA reads TGTGCTAGTGGTAAAACTCGGGATGAGCAGTTCTTC.

V usage is TRBV4-2 and J usage is TRBJ2-7; possibly TRBD1 for D (8 bases). V was trimmed by 2 bases and J by 1 base, leaving 15 bases between them. The V gene's germline CDR1 is LGHNA and CDR2 YNFKEQ. The CDR3 is 16 amino acids. DNA for the CDR3: TGTGCCAGCAGCCAATATTACAGGGGGGGGTCCTACGAGCAGTACTTC. It yields the protein CASSQYYRGGSYEQYF.

This chain links TRBV6-1 with TRBJ2-1; D not resolved. Germline lookup yields CDR1 MNHNS and CDR2 SASEGT. Trimming left V 1 base short and J 5 bases short, with 9 bases between. The CDR3 extends over 14 amino acids. CDR3 DNA: TGTGCCAGCAGTGAAGGTTTCACCAACAATGAGCAGTTCTTC. The encoded protein is CASSEGFTNNEQFF.

V and J are TRBV19 and TRBJ2-3; 15 bases map to TRBD2. This CDR3 region has 17 residues. The ends lost 5 bases at V and 3 bases at J; junction bases unmatched: 6. Germline CDR1 LNHDA, CDR2 SQIVND (reference sequence). In DNA form, the CDR3 reads TGTGCCAGTAGTCACCGGACTAGCGGGGGGGCGACAGATACGCAGTATTTT. Translation gives CASSHRTSGGATDTQYF.

The CDR3 nucleotides are TGTGCCAGCAGCGGTCAGGCTAATGAAAAACTGTTTTTT. The encoded protein is CASSGQANEKLFF. The J gene is TRBJ1-4, the V gene TRBV9; D ambiguous. There are 13 residues in the CDR3. Trimming cost V 3 bases and J 3 bases, with 6 bases left between them. CDR1 SGDLS and CDR2 YYNGEE come from the germline V gene.